These 22 T cell receptor beta chains were sequenced from one sample in a study of T-cell reconstitution after alpha-beta-depleted transplantation in children. TCRbeta library preparation incorporated unique molecular identifiers. In TCRdb, the PCR reads were re-called with MiXCR into one record per CDR3 protein. In the table there are roughly 500,000 distinct CDR3 sequences, about 31% of which are singletons. The material sequenced was PBMCs from the stem cell graft donor, taken from the stem cell graft. The receptor source for this set is a human donor who donated a stem cell graft to a child with aplastic anemia.

The chain combines TRBV5-4 with TRBJ1-2; D gene ambiguous. Trimming left V 4 bases short and J 8 bases short, with 15 bases between. Germline values: CDR1 SGHNT, CDR2 YYREEE (reference sequence). The CDR3 runs to 13 residues. CDR3 sequence reads: CASSRTRSEGYTF. For the CDR3, the DNA is TGTGCCAGCAGCCGGACCAGGTCGGAGGGCTACACCTTC.

V is TRBV27 and J is TRBJ1-5; no definite D call. The CDR3 loop spans 14 amino acids. The ends were cut back, 4 bases at V and 1 base at J, with 8 bases in the middle. In germline, CDR1 is MNHEY, CDR2 SMNVEV (reference sequence). The CDR3 loop reads CASSSQRSNQPQHF. The CDR3 DNA reads as TGTGCCAGCAGTTCTCAGAGAAGCAATCAGCCCCAGCATTTT.

This clonotype was picked up many times. The chain couples TRBV20-1 to TRBJ2-1, with a tentative D call TRBD2 (6 bases). Trimming pared 5 bases from V and 9 bases from J, leaving 29 bases between. Per the germline V gene, CDR1 is DFQATT and CDR2 is SNEGSKA (reference sequence). This CDR3 region has 17 residues. As DNA, the CDR3 is TGCAGTGCTCCTCAACGGGGTAGCGGCAGGGCCATCAGTGAGCAGTTCTTC. It is translated as CSAPQRGSGRAISEQFF.

The J gene is TRBJ2-2, the V gene TRBV29-1; no clear D. Between the trimmed V and J ends, which lost 4 bases and 4 bases, there was a span of 13 bases. CDR3 length: 14 amino acids. In germline, CDR1 is SQVTM, CDR2 ANQGSEA. CDR3 amino acids: CSVGGGLGTGELFF. In DNA, the CDR3 is TGCAGCGTTGGAGGTGGTTTAGGCACCGGGGAGCTGTTTTTT.

The gene calls are TRBV4-3 and TRBJ2-1; 8 bases are a match to TRBD2. The junction had 14 bases not matched to a gene; V was cut back by 4 bases and J by 0 bases. CDR1 LGHNA and CDR2 YSLEER come from the germline V gene. The CDR3 spans 19 residues. CDR3 sequence (DNA): TGCGCCAGCAGCCCGAGGGAGGCAGCGGGGGTCAGCTCCTACAATGAGCAGTTCTTC. Its translation: CASSPREAAGVSSYNEQFF.

The chain employs TRBV29-1 and TRBJ2-7; 12 nucleotides line up with TRBD2. The CDR3 is made up of 15 amino acids. Germline-derived CDR1 and CDR2 are SQVTM and ANQGSEA. Unmatched junction bases numbered 4, after V lost 4 bases and J lost 0 bases. CDR3 region: CSVGKTSGSSYEQYV. Written as DNA, the CDR3 is TGCAGCGTTGGGAAGACTAGCGGGAGCTCCTACGAGCAGTACGTC.

The V and J genes are TRBV29-1 and TRBJ1-1; TRBD1 agrees at 7 bases. The CDR3 is 14 amino acids. The V segment lost 5 bases and the J segment 4 bases; nucleotides outside the gene matches: 10. Looked up from germline, CDR1 is SQVTM and CDR2 is ANQGSEA. The CDR3 spells CSVSTGVVATEAFF. The DNA of the CDR3 is TGCAGCGTTAGTACAGGGGTCGTTGCCACTGAAGCTTTCTTT.

J is TRBJ2-3 and V is TRBV5-1; the D gene is possibly TRBD1 (5 bases). CDR3 length: 16 residues. The V and J ends lost 0 bases and 3 bases respectively, with 14 bases between them. Germline lookup yields CDR1 SGHRS and CDR2 YFSETQ. The chain's CDR3 is CASSLGSVGATDTQYF. The CDR3 DNA is TGCGCCAGCAGCTTGGGGAGTGTAGGGGCAACAGATACGCAGTATTTT.

The chain is built from TRBV30 and TRBJ1-1; D remains unclear. Trimming shortened V by 2 bases and J by 1 base, and 11 bases separated the two germline ends. The CDR3 is made up of 14 amino acids. Germline lookup yields CDR1 GTSNPN and CDR2 SVGIG (reference sequence). The CDR3 DNA follows: TGTGCCTGGAGTTCGGGCAGCCCGAACACTGAAGCTTTCTTT. Protein: CAWSSGSPNTEAFF.

The chain recombines TRBV11-1 with TRBJ2-3; TRBD2 matches at 16 bases. This CDR3 has 18 residues. V dropped 5 bases and J dropped 3; count of bases not matched to a gene: 8. Germline CDR1 reads SGHAT; CDR2 reads FQDESV (reference sequence). CDR3 region: CASSVGTSGRAKTDTQYF. The DNA for the CDR3 is TGTGCCAGCAGCGTCGGGACTAGCGGGAGGGCCAAGACAGATACGCAGTATTTT. The full variable domain, with the rest looked up from reference TRBV11-1 and TRBJ2-3, is EAEVAQSPRYKITEKSQAVAFWCDPISGHATLYWYRQILGQGPELLVQFQDESVVDDSQLPKDRFSAERLKGVDSTLKIQPAELGDSAMYLCASSVGTSGRAKTDTQYFGPGTRLTVL.

A single count supports this clonotype. The germline gene is not matched at one end of the junction; a read error may be the cause. The gene calls are TRBV20-1 and TRBJ2-7; 8 bases fit TRBD1. The CDR3 contains 15 residues. Germline CDR1 DFQATT, CDR2 SNEGSKA (reference sequence). The CDR3: CSVDGGTGLSYERYF. DNA for the CDR3: TGCAGTGTCGACGGTGGGACAGGACTCTCCTACGAGCGGTACTTC.

The rearrangement joins TRBV20-1 to TRBJ2-7; the match to TRBD2 covers 9 bases. The CDR3 contains 13 residues. Germline values: CDR1 DFQATT, CDR2 SNEGSKA (reference sequence). V gave up 2 bases and J gave up 9 bases; unmatched junction bases: 8. Here the CDR3 DNA reads TGCAGTGCTAGATTGCGGCGGGAGGGGCGGCAGTACTTC. This codes for CSARLRREGRQYF.

The chain carries TRBV5-1 and TRBJ2-1, with 9 bases that match TRBD1. In germline, CDR1 is SGHRS, CDR2 YFSETQ. The V gene end was trimmed by 4 bases and the J gene end by 4 bases; junction bases not matched to a gene: 6. The CDR3 has 15 amino acids. The CDR3 sequence: CASSTGTGSYNEQFF. Here the CDR3 DNA reads TGCGCCAGCAGCACCGGGACAGGGAGTTACAATGAGCAGTTCTTC.

In this sample, this clonotype turned up a few times. The rearrangement links TRBV20-1 to TRBJ1-5; 7 bases map to TRBD1. From germline, CDR1 is DFQATT and CDR2 SNEGSKA (reference sequence). This CDR3 comprises 15 residues. The V segment lost 3 bases and the J segment 7 bases; nucleotides outside the gene matches: 12. The CDR3 coding sequence is TGCAGTGCTAGGGTCTTTAAGGGGGCCGACCAGCCCCAGCATTTT. Its protein product is CSARVFKGADQPQHF.

The chain has TRBV20-1 and TRBJ1-1, with D possibly TRBD1 on 5 matching bases. This CDR3 comprises 14 residues. With 6 bases removed from V and 0 bases from J, the gap between germline ends came to 14 bases. The germline CDR1 and CDR2 sequences are DFQATT and SNEGSKA (reference sequence). In DNA form, the CDR3 reads TGCAGTGCCTGGGGGACCCTTATGAACACTGAAGCTTTCTTT. It translates to CSAWGTLMNTEAFF.

The chain couples TRBV20-1 to TRBJ1-5, with D uncertain. V was clipped by 0 bases and J by 9 bases, with 21 bases between them. Germline CDR1 and CDR2: DFQATT and SNEGSKA (reference sequence). The CDR3 contains 16 residues. The CDR3 protein is CSAREASSGGGSPQHF. As DNA, the CDR3 is TGCAGTGCTAGAGAGGCGTCGTCGGGCGGAGGTTCGCCCCAGCATTTT.

The V gene is TRBV7-6, the J gene TRBJ2-7; maybe TRBD2 (6 bases). Per germline, CDR1 SGHVS and CDR2 FNYEAQ. V shed 1 base and J shed 3 bases, with 19 bases lying between them. This CDR3 is 17 amino acids long. The CDR3 DNA follows: TGTGCCAGCAGCTTAGGTGTAGGTAGCGGAGGGGACTACGAGCAGTACGTC. Its protein is CASSLGVGSGGDYEQYV.

This clonotype was seen more than once but under ten times. The chain carries TRBV5-6 and TRBJ2-7, with TRBD1 matching over 7 bases. Germline CDR1 SGHDT, CDR2 YYEEEE. The CDR3 length is 14 residues. Trimming took 3 bases from V and 4 from J; bases not matched to a gene: 7. CDR3 bases: TGTGCCAGCAGCTGGGGGACAGATCATTACGAGCAGTACGTC. This gives the protein CASSWGTDHYEQYV.

The table lists this clonotype with a few counts. The chain combines TRBV18 with TRBJ2-1, with a tentative D call TRBD1 (6 bases). CDR1 is KGHSH and CDR2 is LQKENI in the germline V gene. Trimming stripped 5 bases from V and 8 bases from J, with 22 bases between. CDR3 length: 16 amino acids. CDR3: CASSAFDRIMWDEQFF. CDR3 DNA sequence: TGTGCCAGCTCAGCTTTTGACAGGATCATGTGGGATGAGCAGTTCTTC.

The chain joins TRBV7-2 to TRBJ2-1; D is possibly TRBD1 or TRBD2 (5 bases each). The CDR3 has 14 amino acids. CDR1 and CDR2 from the germline V gene are SGHTA and FQGNSA. V was shortened by 5 bases and J by 8 bases, with 16 bases between the two germline ends. In DNA form, the CDR3 reads TGTGCCAGCAGCCCAGGGACCGCCTGGGATGAGCAGTTCTTC. It codes for CASSPGTAWDEQFF.

The chain employs TRBV5-1 and TRBJ2-1, with 11 bases fitting TRBD1. CDR1 and CDR2 from the germline V gene are SGHRS and YFSETQ. The CDR3 extends over 15 amino acids. Losses at the gene ends were 2 bases for V and 8 bases for J; bases not matched to a gene: 6. The CDR3 DNA sequence: TGCGCCAGCAGCTTTGGGACAGGGGGTTTCTATGAGCAGTTCTTC. This codes for CASSFGTGGFYEQFF.

This chain uses TRBV19 with TRBJ2-1, with 8 bases identical to TRBD2. The junction had 6 bases not matched to a gene; V was cut back by 2 bases and J by 6 bases. The germline gives CDR1 LNHDA, CDR2 SQIVND (reference sequence). The CDR3 length is 15 residues. CDR3 protein: CASSIWSGLGNEQFF. The CDR3 region has the DNA TGTGCCAGTAGTATATGGTCGGGACTAGGCAATGAGCAGTTCTTC.